A selection of T cell receptor beta chains follows, all from one sample in a study of blood T cell repertoires in COVID-19. Generated by immunoSEQ multiplex PCR, the TCRdb table keeps only in-frame clones and is missing some. The sample lists about 160,000 clones, around 85% occurring once. Specimen: peripheral blood. The receptors originated from a man in his 60s with active or convalescent COVID-19. Each CDR3 is given with its conserved first and last residue. Each record gives: V gene, D gene, J gene, clone size, CDR3 length, CDR3 protein, CDR3 DNA. The D gene is left open where the match is weak. Size is omitted from some rows. Given values are once, few, many or a class for expanded clones.

V gene: TRBV6-5; D gene: -; J gene: TRBJ2-2; clone size: -; CDR3 length: 15; CDR3 protein: CASRGAGADTGELFF; CDR3 DNA: TGTGCCAGCCGGGGGGCAGGGGCGGACACCGGGGAGCTGTTTTTT
V gene: TRBV5-4; D gene: TRBD1; J gene: TRBJ2-7; clone size: few; CDR3 length: 16; CDR3 protein: CASSSGAGQGFYEQYF; CDR3 DNA: TGTGCCAGCAGCTCAGGAGCGGGACAGGGTTTCTACGAGCAGTACTTC
V gene: TRBV7-8; D gene: TRBD1; J gene: TRBJ2-7; clone size: -; CDR3 length: 14; CDR3 protein: CASSFRTGGREQYF; CDR3 DNA: TGTGCCAGCAGCTTTCGGACAGGAGGCCGCGAGCAGTACTTC
V gene: TRBV2; D gene: TRBD2; J gene: TRBJ2-7; clone size: -; CDR3 length: 14; CDR3 protein: CASRGGTSGYEQYF; CDR3 DNA: TGTGCCAGCAGAGGCGGGACTAGCGGCTACGAGCAGTACTTC
V gene: TRBV24-1; D gene: TRBD1; J gene: TRBJ2-2; clone size: -; CDR3 length: 15; CDR3 protein: CATSARTGVTGELFF; CDR3 DNA: TGTGCCACCAGTGCCCGGACAGGGGTCACCGGGGAGCTGTTTTTT
V gene: TRBV2; D gene: TRBD1; J gene: TRBJ1-4; clone size: few; CDR3 length: 16; CDR3 protein: CASSAGQGGRSEKLFF; CDR3 DNA: TGTGCCAGCAGCGCCGGACAGGGAGGTCGATCTGAAAAACTGTTTTTT
V gene: TRBV10-3; D gene: TRBD1; J gene: TRBJ2-7; clone size: -; CDR3 length: 12; CDR3 protein: CASTGGLSEQYF; CDR3 DNA: TGTGCCTCGACAGGGGGCCTGAGTGAGCAGTACTTC
V gene: TRBV11-2; D gene: -; J gene: TRBJ2-1; clone size: -; CDR3 length: 13; CDR3 protein: CASSFQGYNEQFF; CDR3 DNA: TGTGCCAGCAGCTTCCAGGGTTACAATGAGCAGTTCTTC
V gene: TRBV6-1; D gene: -; J gene: TRBJ2-3; clone size: -; CDR3 length: 16; CDR3 protein: CASSAIQGSGTDTQYF; CDR3 DNA: TGTGCCAGCAGTGCGATTCAGGGTTCGGGCACAGATACGCAGTATTTT
V gene: TRBV6-1; D gene: -; J gene: TRBJ1-1; clone size: -; CDR3 length: 13; CDR3 protein: CASSEFRNTEAFF; CDR3 DNA: TGTGCCAGCAGTGAGTTTAGAAACACTGAAGCTTTCTTT
V gene: TRBV12-5; D gene: -; J gene: TRBJ2-3; clone size: -; CDR3 length: 13; CDR3 protein: CASGYGGTDTQYF; CDR3 DNA: TGTGCTAGTGGTTACGGGGGTACAGATACGCAGTATTTT
V gene: TRBV7-2; D gene: -; J gene: TRBJ1-2; clone size: -; CDR3 length: 14; CDR3 protein: CASSLGQRNYGYTF; CDR3 DNA: TGTGCCAGCAGCTTAGGACAACGTAACTATGGCTACACCTTC
V gene: TRBV19; D gene: TRBD1; J gene: TRBJ1-5; clone size: -; CDR3 length: 18; CDR3 protein: CASTHPQTGADSNQPQHF; CDR3 DNA: TGTGCCAGTACCCACCCCCAAACAGGGGCGGATAGCAATCAGCCCCAGCATTTT
V gene: TRBV7-2; D gene: -; J gene: TRBJ1-2; clone size: once; CDR3 length: 15; CDR3 protein: CASSTGGTGPHGYTF; CDR3 DNA: TGTGCCAGCAGCACCGGAGGGACGGGGCCCCATGGCTACACCTTC
V gene: TRBV6-5; D gene: TRBD1; J gene: TRBJ2-7; clone size: -; CDR3 length: 15; CDR3 protein: CASRTGTVTPYEQYF; CDR3 DNA: TGTGCCAGCAGAACCGGGACAGTGACCCCCTACGAGCAGTACTTC
V gene: TRBV19; D gene: TRBD1; J gene: TRBJ1-5; clone size: -; CDR3 length: 17; CDR3 protein: CASRPSGTGNTNQPQHF; CDR3 DNA: TGTGCCAGTAGACCGTCGGGGACAGGGAACACCAATCAGCCCCAGCATTTT
V gene: TRBV6-5; D gene: -; J gene: TRBJ1-2; clone size: few; CDR3 length: 14; CDR3 protein: CASNLFHGTYGYTF; CDR3 DNA: TGTGCCAGTAACCTCTTTCACGGTACCTATGGCTACACCTTC
V gene: TRBV27; D gene: TRBD2; J gene: TRBJ2-7; clone size: once; CDR3 length: 15; CDR3 protein: CASSYLAGGYYEQYF; CDR3 DNA: TGTGCCAGCAGTTACCTAGCGGGAGGGTACTACGAGCAGTACTTC
V gene: TRBV5-1; D gene: -; J gene: TRBJ1-6; clone size: -; CDR3 length: 15; CDR3 protein: CASSLVPGEQSPLHF; CDR3 DNA: TGCGCCAGCAGCTTGGTTCCGGGGGAACAATCACCCCTCCACTTT
V gene: TRBV27; D gene: TRBD1; J gene: TRBJ2-7; clone size: -; CDR3 length: 14; CDR3 protein: CASRGQGILYEQYF; CDR3 DNA: TGTGCCAGCAGGGGACAGGGAATACTCTACGAGCAGTACTTC
V gene: TRBV5-4; D gene: -; J gene: TRBJ2-5; clone size: once; CDR3 length: 15; CDR3 protein: CASSGGTANQETQYF; CDR3 DNA: TGTGCCAGCAGCGGCGGGACAGCTAACCAAGAGACCCAGTACTTC
V gene: TRBV20-1; D gene: -; J gene: TRBJ2-1; clone size: few; CDR3 length: 11; CDR3 protein: CSASPSNEQFF; CDR3 DNA: TGCAGTGCTAGCCCCTCCAATGAGCAGTTCTTC
V gene: TRBV6-1; D gene: -; J gene: TRBJ1-2; clone size: -; CDR3 length: 15; CDR3 protein: CASSEAPGANYGYTF; CDR3 DNA: TGTGCCAGCAGTGAAGCGCCAGGGGCTAACTATGGCTACACCTTC
V gene: TRBV5-4; D gene: TRBD1; J gene: TRBJ1-4; clone size: -; CDR3 length: 15; CDR3 protein: CASSLGGQGNEKLFF; CDR3 DNA: TGTGCCAGCAGCTTGGGGGGACAGGGCAATGAAAAACTGTTTTTT
V gene: TRBV7-9; D gene: TRBD1; J gene: TRBJ1-1; clone size: -; CDR3 length: 14; CDR3 protein: CASSGTGMGTEAFF; CDR3 DNA: TGTGCCAGCAGCGGGACAGGGATGGGCACTGAAGCTTTCTTT
V gene: TRBV11-2; D gene: -; J gene: TRBJ1-2; clone size: -; CDR3 length: 12; CDR3 protein: CASSLDSYGYTF; CDR3 DNA: TGTGCCAGCAGCTTAGATAGCTATGGCTACACCTTC
V gene: TRBV7-9; D gene: -; J gene: TRBJ1-1; clone size: -; CDR3 length: 13; CDR3 protein: CASSLTMNTEAFF; CDR3 DNA: TGTGCCAGCAGCTTAACTATGAACACTGAAGCTTTCTTT
V gene: TRBV6-5; D gene: -; J gene: TRBJ1-5; clone size: -; CDR3 length: 13; CDR3 protein: CASSYNSNQPQHF; CDR3 DNA: TGTGCCAGCAGTTATAATAGCAATCAGCCCCAGCATTTT
V gene: TRBV7-6; D gene: TRBD1; J gene: TRBJ1-2; clone size: -; CDR3 length: 16; CDR3 protein: CASSAITRQGPDGYTF; CDR3 DNA: TGTGCTAGCAGCGCTATTACTCGACAGGGGCCAGATGGCTACACCTTC
V gene: TRBV24-1; D gene: TRBD2; J gene: TRBJ2-4; clone size: -; CDR3 length: 18; CDR3 protein: CANTGLERVRGAKNIQYF; CDR3 DNA: TGTGCCAATACGGGACTAGAGCGGGTAAGGGGGGCCAAAAACATTCAGTACTTC
V gene: TRBV18; D gene: TRBD1; J gene: TRBJ2-7; clone size: once; CDR3 length: 15; CDR3 protein: CASSPRRTGAYEQYF; CDR3 DNA: TGTGCCAGCTCACCCCGGCGGACAGGGGCCTACGAGCAGTACTTC
V gene: TRBV10-3; D gene: -; J gene: TRBJ1-4; clone size: few; CDR3 length: 15; CDR3 protein: CAISGGAADNEKLFF; CDR3 DNA: TGTGCCATCTCGGGCGGGGCAGCCGATAATGAAAAACTGTTTTTT
V gene: TRBV11-3; D gene: TRBD2; J gene: TRBJ2-1; clone size: -; CDR3 length: 15; CDR3 protein: CASSLASGRSNEQFF; CDR3 DNA: TGTGCCAGCAGCTTAGCCAGCGGGAGATCCAATGAGCAGTTCTTC
V gene: TRBV7-2; D gene: -; J gene: TRBJ2-2; clone size: -; CDR3 length: 14; CDR3 protein: CASSLGQNTGELFF; CDR3 DNA: TGTGCCAGCAGCCTGGGACAGAACACCGGGGAGCTGTTTTTT
V gene: TRBV11-3; D gene: TRBD1; J gene: TRBJ2-7; clone size: -; CDR3 length: 14; CDR3 protein: CASSQSTGAYEQYF; CDR3 DNA: TGTGCCAGCAGCCAGTCGACAGGGGCCTACGAGCAGTACTTC
V gene: TRBV20-1; D gene: TRBD2; J gene: TRBJ2-7; clone size: -; CDR3 length: 16; CDR3 protein: CSASPPGLATGYEQYF; CDR3 DNA: TGCAGTGCTAGTCCCCCGGGACTAGCGACGGGGTACGAGCAGTACTTC
V gene: TRBV28; D gene: -; J gene: TRBJ2-5; clone size: -; CDR3 length: 12; CDR3 protein: CASSLSPETQYF; CDR3 DNA: TGTGCCAGCAGTTTATCTCCAGAGACCCAGTACTTC
V gene: TRBV7-9; D gene: -; J gene: TRBJ1-1; clone size: -; CDR3 length: 13; CDR3 protein: CASSIRGDTEAFF; CDR3 DNA: TGTGCCAGCAGCATTCGGGGGGACACTGAAGCTTTCTTT